What follows describes a single T cell receptor beta chain. The data derive from a study of control samples from healthy donors and cancer patients. Sequencing was performed with immunoSEQ multiplex PCR; in TCRdb, only in-frame clones are kept and a portion is missing. The table has 150,000 to 200,000 clones, more than 80% seen once; the top ten hold 1.2% to 1.5%. This CDR3 has 14 amino acids. Deletions cut 4 bases from V and 0 bases from J, with 10 bases between. The germline gives CDR1 SGHRS, CDR2 YFSETQ. The specimen sequenced was blood. This TCR was recovered from a man aged 30-40 years in good health. V usage is TRBV5-1 and J usage is TRBJ1-1, with D uncertain. The CDR3 loop is CASSNPGMNTEAFF. The CDR3 DNA follows: TGCGCCAGCAGCAATCCGGGGATGAACACTGAAGCTTTCTTT.